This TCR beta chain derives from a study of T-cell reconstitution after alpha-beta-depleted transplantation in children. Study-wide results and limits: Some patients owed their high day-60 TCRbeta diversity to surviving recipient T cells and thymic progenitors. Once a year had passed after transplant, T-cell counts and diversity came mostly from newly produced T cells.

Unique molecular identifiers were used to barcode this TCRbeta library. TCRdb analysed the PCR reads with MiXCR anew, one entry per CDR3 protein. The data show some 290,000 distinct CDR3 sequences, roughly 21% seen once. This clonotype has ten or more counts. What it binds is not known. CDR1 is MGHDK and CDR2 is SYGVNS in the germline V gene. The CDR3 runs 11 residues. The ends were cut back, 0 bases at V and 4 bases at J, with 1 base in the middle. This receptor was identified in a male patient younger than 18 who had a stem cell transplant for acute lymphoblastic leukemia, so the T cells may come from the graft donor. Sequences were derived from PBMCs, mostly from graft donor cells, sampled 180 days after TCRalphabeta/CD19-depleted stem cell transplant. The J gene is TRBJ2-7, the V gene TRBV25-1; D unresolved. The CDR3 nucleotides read TGTGCCAGCAGTGAATATTACGAGCAGTACTTC. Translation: CASSEYYEQYF.